This TCR beta chain is from a study of low-dose radiotherapy and immunotherapy resistance in tumors. About the research overall: Every 2 weeks, cohort 1 got 0.5 Gy, reaching 6.5 Gy to the planning target volume. On an every-two-weeks schedule, patients received intravenous nivolumab 240 mg, along with ipilimumab 1 mg/kg every six weeks. Every day for four cycles from cycle 1 day 1, patients took 300 mg of oral aspirin.

This clonotype was seen at least ten times. Time point here: after trial treatment. Treatment: LDRT plus nivolumab, ipilimumab, low-dose cyclophosphamide and aspirin (RACIN trial). Nivolumab, ipilimumab, aspirin, low-dose cyclophosphamide and low-dose radiotherapy were given to donors. TRAV- and TRBV-specific primers were used for first-strand cDNA, which covered alpha and beta chains. The PCR that amplified TCRs ran for about 18 cycles, relying on a constant-region primer and a V-primer adapter. TCRdb re-analysed the reads in MiXCR, keeping a single row per CDR3 protein. The sample includes tens of thousands of distinct CDR3 sequences, 25% to 30% of them seen just once. Germline-derived CDR1 and CDR2 are DFQATT and SNEGSKA (reference sequence). The CDR3 has 16 residues.

This chain connects TRBV20-1 to TRBJ2-5, with 14 bases fitting TRBD2. This specimen consisted of PBMCs, obtained after low-dose radiotherapy plus immunotherapy. The origin of this receptor is a male donor with prostate cancer. The CDR3 DNA follows: TGCAGCTTAAGGGGGACTAGCGGGGGCATTCAAGAGACCCAGTACTTC. The encoded protein is CSLRGTSGGIQETQYF.